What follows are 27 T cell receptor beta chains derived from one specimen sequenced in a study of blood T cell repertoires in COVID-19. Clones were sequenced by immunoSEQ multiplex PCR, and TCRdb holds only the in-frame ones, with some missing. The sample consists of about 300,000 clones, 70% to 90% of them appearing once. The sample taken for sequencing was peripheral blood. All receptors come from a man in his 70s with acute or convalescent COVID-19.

The CDR3 region has the DNA TGCGCCAGCAGCCTCACAGGTTTTAGCACAGATACGCAGTATTTT. Translated: CASSLTGFSTDTQYF. The chain recombines TRBV4-3 with TRBJ2-3, with D possibly matching TRBD1 (5 bases). CDR3 length: 15 residues. CDR1 is LGHNA, CDR2 YSLEER, per germline. V lost 4 bases and J lost 0, with 11 bases in between.

The CDR3 region is CASSEASVPGQGNEKLFF. The CDR3 nucleotides read TGTGCCAGCAGTGAAGCGTCAGTACCGGGACAGGGAAATGAAAAACTGTTTTTT. V is TRBV6-1 and J is TRBJ1-4; 9 nucleotides line up with TRBD1. With 0 bases clipped from V and 5 bases from J, the junction kept 10 bases outside the gene matches. Germline lookup yields CDR1 MNHNS and CDR2 SASEGT. The CDR3 runs to 18 residues.

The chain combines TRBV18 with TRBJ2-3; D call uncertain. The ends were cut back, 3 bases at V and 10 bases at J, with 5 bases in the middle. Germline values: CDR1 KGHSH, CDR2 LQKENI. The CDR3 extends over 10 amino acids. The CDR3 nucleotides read TGTGCCAGCTCACCCAGTCCGCAGTATTTT. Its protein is CASSPSPQYF.

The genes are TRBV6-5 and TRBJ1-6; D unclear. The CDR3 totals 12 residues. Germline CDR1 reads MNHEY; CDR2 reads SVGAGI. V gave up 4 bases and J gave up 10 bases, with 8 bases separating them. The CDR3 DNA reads TGTGCCAGCAGTTCCCGGGTATCACCCCTCCACTTT. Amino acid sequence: CASSSRVSPLHF.

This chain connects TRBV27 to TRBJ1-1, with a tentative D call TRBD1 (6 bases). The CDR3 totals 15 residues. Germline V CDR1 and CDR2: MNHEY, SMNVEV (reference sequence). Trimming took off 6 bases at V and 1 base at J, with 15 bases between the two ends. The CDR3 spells CASRQNREPNTEAFF. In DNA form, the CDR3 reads TGTGCCAGCAGACAAAACAGGGAGCCGAACACTGAAGCTTTCTTT.

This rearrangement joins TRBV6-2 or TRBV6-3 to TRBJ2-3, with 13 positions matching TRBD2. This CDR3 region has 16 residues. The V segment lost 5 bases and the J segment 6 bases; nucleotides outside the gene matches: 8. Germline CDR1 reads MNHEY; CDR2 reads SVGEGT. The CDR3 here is CASSQLAGGPGDTQYF. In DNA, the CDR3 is TGTGCCAGCAGTCAACTAGCGGGGGGGCCGGGGGATACGCAGTATTTT.

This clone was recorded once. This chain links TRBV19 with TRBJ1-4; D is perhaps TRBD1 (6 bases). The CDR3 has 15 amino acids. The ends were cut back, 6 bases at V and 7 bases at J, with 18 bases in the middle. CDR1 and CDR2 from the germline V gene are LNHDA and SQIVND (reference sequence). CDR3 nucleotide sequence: TGTGCCAGTAGCCCTCGGGGGGGCGTCGGTGAAAAACTGTTTTTT. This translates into CASSPRGGVGEKLFF.

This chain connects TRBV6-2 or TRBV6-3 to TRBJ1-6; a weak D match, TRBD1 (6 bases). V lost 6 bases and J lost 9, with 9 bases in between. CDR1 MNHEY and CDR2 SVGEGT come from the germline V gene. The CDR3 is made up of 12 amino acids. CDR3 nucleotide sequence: TGTGCCAGCAGCAGGGACACTTCACCCCTCCACTTT. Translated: CASSRDTSPLHF.

CDR3 bases: TGTGCCTGGACGGTGGGGACAGGGGGTTCGCCCCAGCATTTT. Translation: CAWTVGTGGSPQHF. The rearrangement joins TRBV30 to TRBJ1-5; 11 bases fit TRBD1. The V gene end was trimmed by 4 bases and the J gene end by 9 bases; junction bases not matched to a gene: 8. The CDR3 runs 14 residues. The germline CDR1 and CDR2 sequences are GTSNPN and SVGIG (reference sequence).

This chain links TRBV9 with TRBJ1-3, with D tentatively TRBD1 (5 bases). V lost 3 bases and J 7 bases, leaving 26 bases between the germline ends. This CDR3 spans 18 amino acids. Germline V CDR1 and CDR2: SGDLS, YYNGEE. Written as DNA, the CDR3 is TGTGCCAGCAGCGCCAGCCCGGCGACAGATCGTCGGGGGAACACCATATATTTT. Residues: CASSASPATDRRGNTIYF.

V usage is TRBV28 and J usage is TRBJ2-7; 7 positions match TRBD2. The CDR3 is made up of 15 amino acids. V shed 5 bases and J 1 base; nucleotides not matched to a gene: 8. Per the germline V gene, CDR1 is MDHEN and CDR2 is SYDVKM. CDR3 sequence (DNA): TGTGCCAGCAGTCGTACAAGCGGGGCTTCCTACGAGCAGTACTTC. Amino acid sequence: CASSRTSGASYEQYF.

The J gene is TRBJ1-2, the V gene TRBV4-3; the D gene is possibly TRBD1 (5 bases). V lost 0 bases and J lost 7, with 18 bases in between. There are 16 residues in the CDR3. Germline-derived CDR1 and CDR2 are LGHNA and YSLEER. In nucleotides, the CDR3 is TGCGCCAGCAGCCAAGAATTTCTAGGCCAGGGAGGTGGCTACACCTTC. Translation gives CASSQEFLGQGGGYTF.

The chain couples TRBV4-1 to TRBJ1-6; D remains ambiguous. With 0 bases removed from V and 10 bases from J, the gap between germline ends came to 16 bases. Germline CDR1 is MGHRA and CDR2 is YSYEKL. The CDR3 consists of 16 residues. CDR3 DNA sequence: TGCGCCAGCAGCCAAGATCTAGCAGAGCGATTCTCACCCCTCCACTTT. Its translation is CASSQDLAERFSPLHF.

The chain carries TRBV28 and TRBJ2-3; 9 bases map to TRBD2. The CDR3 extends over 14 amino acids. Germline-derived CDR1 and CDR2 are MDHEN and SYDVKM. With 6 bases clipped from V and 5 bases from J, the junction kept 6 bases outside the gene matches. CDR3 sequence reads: CASRASGARDTQYF. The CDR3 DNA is TGTGCCAGCAGGGCTAGCGGGGCTAGAGATACGCAGTATTTT.

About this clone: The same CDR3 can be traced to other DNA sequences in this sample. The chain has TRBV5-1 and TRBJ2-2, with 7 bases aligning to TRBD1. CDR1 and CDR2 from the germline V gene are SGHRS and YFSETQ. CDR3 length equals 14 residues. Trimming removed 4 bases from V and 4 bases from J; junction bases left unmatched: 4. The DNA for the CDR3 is TGCGCCAGCAGCACGGGACAGAGCACCGGGGAGCTGTTTTTT. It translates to CASSTGQSTGELFF.

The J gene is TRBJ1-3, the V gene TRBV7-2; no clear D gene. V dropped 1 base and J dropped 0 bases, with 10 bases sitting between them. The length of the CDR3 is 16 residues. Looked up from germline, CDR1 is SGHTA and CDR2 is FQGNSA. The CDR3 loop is CASSLGPVNSGNTIYF. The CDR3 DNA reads TGTGCCAGCAGCTTAGGTCCGGTCAACTCTGGAAACACCATATATTTT.

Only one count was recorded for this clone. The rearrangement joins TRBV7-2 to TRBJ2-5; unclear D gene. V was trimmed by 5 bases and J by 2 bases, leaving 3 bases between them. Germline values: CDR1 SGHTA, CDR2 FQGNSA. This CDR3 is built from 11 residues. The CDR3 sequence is CASSQQETQYF. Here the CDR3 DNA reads TGTGCCAGCAGCCAACAAGAGACCCAGTACTTC.

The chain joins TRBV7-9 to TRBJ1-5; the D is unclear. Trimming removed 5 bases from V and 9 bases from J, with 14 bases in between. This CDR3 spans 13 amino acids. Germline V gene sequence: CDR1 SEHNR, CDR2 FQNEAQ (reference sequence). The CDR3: CASSPEWGGPQHF. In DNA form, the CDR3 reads TGTGCCAGCAGCCCCGAATGGGGAGGGCCCCAGCATTTT.

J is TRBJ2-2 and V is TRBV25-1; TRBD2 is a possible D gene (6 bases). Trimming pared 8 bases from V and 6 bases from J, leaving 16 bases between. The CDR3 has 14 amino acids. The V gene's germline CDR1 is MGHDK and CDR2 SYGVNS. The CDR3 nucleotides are TGTGCCAGCTCCGGTGTGGGCGGGGCCGGGGAGCTGTTTTTT. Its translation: CASSGVGGAGELFF. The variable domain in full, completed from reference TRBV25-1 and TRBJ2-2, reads EADIYQTPRYLVIGTGKKITLECSQTMGHDKMYWYQQDPGMELHLIHYSYGVNSTEKGDLSSESTVSRIRTEHFPLTLESARPSHTSQYLCASSGVGGAGELFFGEGSRLTVL.

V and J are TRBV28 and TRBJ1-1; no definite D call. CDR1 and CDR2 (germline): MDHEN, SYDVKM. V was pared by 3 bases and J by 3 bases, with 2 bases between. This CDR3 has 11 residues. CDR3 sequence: CASSFYTEAFF. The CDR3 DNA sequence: TGTGCCAGCAGTTTCTACACTGAAGCTTTCTTT.

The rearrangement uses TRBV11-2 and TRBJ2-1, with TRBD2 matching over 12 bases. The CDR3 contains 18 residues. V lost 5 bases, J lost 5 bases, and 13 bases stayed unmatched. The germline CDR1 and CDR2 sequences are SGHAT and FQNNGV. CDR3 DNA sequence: TGTGCCAGCAGCATCATTCGGACTAGCGGGGCTTTCGACAATGAGCAGTTCTTC. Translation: CASSIIRTSGAFDNEQFF. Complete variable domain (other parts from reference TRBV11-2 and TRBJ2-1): EAGVAQSPRYKIIEKRQSVAFWCNPISGHATLYWYQQILGQGPKLLIQFQNNGVVDDSQLPKDRFSAERLKGVDSTLKIQPAKLEDSAVYLCASSIIRTSGAFDNEQFFGPGTRLTVL.

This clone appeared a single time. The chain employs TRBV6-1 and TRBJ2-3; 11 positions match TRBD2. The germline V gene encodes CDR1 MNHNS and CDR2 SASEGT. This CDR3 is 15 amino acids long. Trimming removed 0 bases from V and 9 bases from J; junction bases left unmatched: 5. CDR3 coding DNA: TGTGCCAGCAGTGAAGCGTCAGGGACTAGCGGCACGCAGTATTTT. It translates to CASSEASGTSGTQYF.

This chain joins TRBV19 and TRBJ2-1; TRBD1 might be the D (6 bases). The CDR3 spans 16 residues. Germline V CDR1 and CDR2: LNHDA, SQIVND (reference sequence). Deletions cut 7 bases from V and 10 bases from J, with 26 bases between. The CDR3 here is CASTSRGIQGTFEQFF. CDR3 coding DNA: TGTGCCAGTACCTCACGCGGAATACAGGGTACGTTCGAGCAGTTCTTC. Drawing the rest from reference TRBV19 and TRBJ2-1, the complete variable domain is DGGITQSPKYLFRKEGQNVTLSCEQNLNHDAMYWYRQDPGQGLRLIYYSQIVNDFQKGDIAEGYSVSREKKESFPLTVTSAQKNPTAFYLCASTSRGIQGTFEQFFGPGTRLTVL.

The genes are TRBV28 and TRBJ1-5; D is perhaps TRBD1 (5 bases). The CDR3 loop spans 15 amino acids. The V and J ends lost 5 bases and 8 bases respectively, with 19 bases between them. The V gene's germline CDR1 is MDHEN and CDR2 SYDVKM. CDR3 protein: CASSPPMAGLEPQHF. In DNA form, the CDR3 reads TGTGCCAGCAGTCCCCCTATGGCGGGGCTGGAGCCCCAGCATTTT.

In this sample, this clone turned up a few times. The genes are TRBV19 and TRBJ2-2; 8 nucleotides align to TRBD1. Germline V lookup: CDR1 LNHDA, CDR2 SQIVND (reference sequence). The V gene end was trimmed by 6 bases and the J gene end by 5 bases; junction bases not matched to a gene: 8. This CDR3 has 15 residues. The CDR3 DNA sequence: TGTGCCAGTAGCACGGACAGGGTCTTAACCGGGGAGCTGTTTTTT. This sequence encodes CASSTDRVLTGELFF. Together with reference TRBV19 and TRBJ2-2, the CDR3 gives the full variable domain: DGGITQSPKYLFRKEGQNVTLSCEQNLNHDAMYWYRQDPGQGLRLIYYSQIVNDFQKGDIAEGYSVSREKKESFPLTVTSAQKNPTAFYLCASSTDRVLTGELFFGEGSRLTVL.

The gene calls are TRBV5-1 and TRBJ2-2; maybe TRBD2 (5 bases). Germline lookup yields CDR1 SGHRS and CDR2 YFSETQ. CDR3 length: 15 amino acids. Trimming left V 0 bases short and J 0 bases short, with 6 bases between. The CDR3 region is CASSLAGSNTGELFF. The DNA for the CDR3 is TGCGCCAGCAGCTTGGCGGGGTCGAACACCGGGGAGCTGTTTTTT.

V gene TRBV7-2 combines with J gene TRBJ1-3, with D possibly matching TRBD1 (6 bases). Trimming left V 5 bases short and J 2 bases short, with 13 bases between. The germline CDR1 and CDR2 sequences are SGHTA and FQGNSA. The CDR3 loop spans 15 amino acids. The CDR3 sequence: CASSPQGGAGNTIYF. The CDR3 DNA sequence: TGTGCCAGCAGCCCACAGGGTGGGGCTGGAAACACCATATATTTT.